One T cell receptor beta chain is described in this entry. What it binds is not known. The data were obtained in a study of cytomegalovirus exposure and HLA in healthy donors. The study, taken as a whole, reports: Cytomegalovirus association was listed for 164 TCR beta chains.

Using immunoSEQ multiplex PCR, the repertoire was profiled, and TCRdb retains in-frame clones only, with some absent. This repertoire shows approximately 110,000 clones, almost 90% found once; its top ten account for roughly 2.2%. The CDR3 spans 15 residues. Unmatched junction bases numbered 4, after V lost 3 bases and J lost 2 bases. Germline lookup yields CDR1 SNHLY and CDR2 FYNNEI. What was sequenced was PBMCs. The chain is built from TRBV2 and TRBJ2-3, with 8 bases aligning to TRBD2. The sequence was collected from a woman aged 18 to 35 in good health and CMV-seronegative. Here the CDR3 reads CASSDLAGNTDTQYF. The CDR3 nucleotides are TGTGCCAGCAGTGACCTAGCGGGTAACACAGATACGCAGTATTTT.